This T cell receptor beta chain was sequenced during a study of OX40 agonist ivuxolimab in advanced cancers. Study-wide results and limits: The antigens recognized by the expanded peripheral T cells, that is their antigen specificity, were not determined. Expansion of clones was among the lowest in partial responders at 0.1-3.0 mg/kg.

Assay used: immunoSEQ multiplex PCR; TCRdb lists only in-frame clones, some missing. The repertoire has about 150,000 clones, 90% to 95% of them found once; the top ten carry around 0.31%. Sampling times: baseline, cycle 4 day 1, cycle 7 day 1. For this clone: Antigen specificity is unknown.

Germline CDR1 and CDR2: MDHEN and SYDVKM. The length of the CDR3 is 13 residues. The V and J ends lost 6 bases and 3 bases, in that order; junction bases with no gene match: 2. This rearrangement joins TRBV28 to TRBJ1-5, with 7 nucleotides matching TRBD1. This material consisted of CD4+ or CD8+ T cells sorted from blood, taken in a trial of the OX40 agonist ivuxolimab. This receptor was taken from an adult with an advanced solid tumor such as melanoma, head and neck, liver or kidney cancer. The chain's CDR3 is CASRTGFNQPQHF. For the CDR3, the DNA is TGTGCCAGCAGGACAGGGTTCAATCAGCCCCAGCATTTT.